Following are 14 T cell receptor beta chains from one sample sequenced in a study of shared clonotypes between healthy human individuals. TCRdb's copy holds only in-frame clones and misses some; the assay was immunoSEQ multiplex PCR. The table records under 1,100,000 clones, about 74% of them present only once. Sequenced input: memory CD4+ T cells sorted from blood. Sample subset: CD45RA-negative fraction. These receptors were taken from a man aged 18 to 35 in good health.

CDR3 sequence reads: CASSLLAGGLGAFF. CDR3 DNA: TGTGCCAGCAGCTTGCTTGCTGGAGGCCTAGGGGCTTTCTTT. V gene TRBV5-6 combines with J gene TRBJ1-1; no definite D call. The germline V gene encodes CDR1 SGHDT and CDR2 YYEEEE. The CDR3 is 14 amino acids. Trimming left V 1 base short and J 11 bases short, with 18 bases between.

This clone was counted a single time. CDR3 coding DNA: TGTGCCAGCAACCGGAGCGGACCCCAAGAGACCCAGTACTTC. Residues: CASNRSGPQETQYF. This chain joins TRBV28 and TRBJ2-5; a possible D gene is TRBD2 (5 bases). V was cut by 7 bases and J by 1 base, with 13 bases left in between. Germline values: CDR1 MDHEN, CDR2 SYDVKM. This CDR3 has 14 residues.

This sequence joins TRBV30 and TRBJ1-1, with D unclear. Deletions cut 3 bases from V and 1 base from J, with 12 bases between. Germline V gives CDR1 GTSNPN, CDR2 SVGIG (reference sequence). CDR3 size: 14 residues. DNA for the CDR3: TGTGCCTGGAGGGAGTATGCCTGGAACACTGAAGCTTTCTTT. This translates into CAWREYAWNTEAFF.

Note on this clone: Its ends do not fully match the called genes, so a read error is possible. The V and J genes are TRBV6-6 and TRBJ1-2; 7 positions match TRBD1. The CDR3 has 13 residues. The germline V gene encodes CDR1 MNHNY and CDR2 SVGAGI (reference sequence). The CDR3 bases are TGTGCCAGCAGTTACCAGGGACAGAATGGCTACAACTTC. Its translation: CASSYQGQNGYNF.

The chain combines TRBV2 with TRBJ2-7, with a possible D match to TRBD2 (5 bases). The V end was cut by 5 bases, the J end by 6 bases, with 11 bases between. CDR1 and CDR2 (germline): SNHLY, FYNNEI. The CDR3 is 12 amino acids. CDR3 DNA: TGTGCCAGCAGTAAAAGCGGAGGCGAGCAGTACTTC. This codes for CASSKSGGEQYF. The entire variable domain, with the rest obtained from reference TRBV2 and TRBJ2-7, is as follows: EPEVTQTPSHQVTQMGQEVILRCVPISNHLYFYWYRQILGQKVEFLVSFYNNEISEKSEIFDDQFSVERPDGSNFTLKIRSTKLEDSAMYFCASSKSGGEQYFGPGTRLTVT.

This clone turned up a few times. This chain links TRBV15 with TRBJ2-7, with D hard to call. V dropped 1 base and J dropped 4 bases, with 14 bases sitting between them. The CDR3 spans 15 residues. The germline gives CDR1 LNHNV, CDR2 YYDKDF (reference sequence). The CDR3, as DNA: TGTGCCACCAGCAGAGGTAGGCTTTTGATGTACGAGCAGTACTTC. This encodes CATSRGRLLMYEQYF.

This clone was counted a few times. The chain joins TRBV6-1 to TRBJ2-5, with D perhaps TRBD1 (6 bases). V lost 9 bases to trimming and J lost 1 base, with 12 bases between them. The CDR3 contains 13 residues. Germline-derived CDR1 and CDR2 are MNHNS and SASEGT. The CDR3 region has the DNA TGTGCCAGGGGGGCGGACGGCCAAGAGACCCAGTACTTC. Amino acid sequence: CARGADGQETQYF.

This chain uses TRBV5-4 with TRBJ1-5; D might be TRBD1 (5 bases). The CDR3 covers 14 residues. Germline CDR1 reads SGHNT; CDR2 reads YYREEE (reference sequence). V shed 0 bases and J shed 7 bases, with 11 bases lying between them. Here the CDR3 DNA reads TGTGCCAGCAGCTTGGCAGGGCAAGGACAGCCCCAGCATTTT. It yields the protein CASSLAGQGQPQHF.

This clone has just one count. The rearrangement joins TRBV5-4 to TRBJ2-3, with D unclear. This CDR3 has 15 residues. Germline V gene lookup returns CDR1 SGHNT and CDR2 YYREEE (reference sequence). The V end lost 2 bases, the J end lost 1 base, and 11 bases lay between the germline ends. CDR3 coding DNA: TGTGCCAGCAGCTTAGGAGTTAAAGGCACAGATACGCAGTATTTT. This translates into CASSLGVKGTDTQYF.

V usage is TRBV11-2 and J usage is TRBJ1-2, with D uncertain. Germline V lookup: CDR1 SGHAT, CDR2 FQNNGV. The CDR3 is made up of 14 amino acids. Trimming shortened V by 1 base and J by 0 bases, and 6 bases separated the two germline ends. CDR3 in amino acids: CASSLVMANYGYTF. CDR3 DNA: TGTGCCAGCAGCTTAGTGATGGCTAACTATGGCTACACCTTC.

This sequence joins TRBV5-6 and TRBJ1-1; 7 nucleotides line up with TRBD1. J lost 0 bases, V lost 4 bases, and 9 bases had no gene match. CDR3 length equals 16 residues. CDR1 and CDR2 from the germline V gene are SGHDT and YYEEEE. The CDR3 DNA is TGTGCCAGCAGCCTCTTGCCGGGACAGATGAACACTGAAGCTTTCTTT. This gives the protein CASSLLPGQMNTEAFF. The entire variable domain, with the rest obtained from reference TRBV5-6 and TRBJ1-1, is as follows: DAGVTQSPTHLIKTRGQQVTLRCSPKSGHDTVSWYQQALGQGPQFIFQYYEEEERQRGNFPDRFSGHQFPNYSSELNVNALLLGDSALYLCASSLLPGQMNTEAFFGQGTRLTVV.

The genes are TRBV19 and TRBJ1-2; the D gene is possibly TRBD1 (5 bases). CDR1 and CDR2 (germline): LNHDA, SQIVND (reference sequence). V was cut by 6 bases and J by 4 bases, with 12 bases left in between. There are 13 residues in the CDR3. CDR3 in DNA: TGTGCCAGTAGCATCGACAGCGCCTATGGCTACACCTTC. It translates to CASSIDSAYGYTF. The full variable domain, its missing parts supplied by reference TRBV19 and TRBJ1-2, is DGGITQSPKYLFRKEGQNVTLSCEQNLNHDAMYWYRQDPGQGLRLIYYSQIVNDFQKGDIAEGYSVSREKKESFPLTVTSAQKNPTAFYLCASSIDSAYGYTFGSGTRLTVV.

J is TRBJ2-7 and V is TRBV7-2; D gene ambiguous. The V end lost 3 bases, the J end lost 6 bases, and 6 bases lay between the germline ends. Germline V gene sequence: CDR1 SGHTA, CDR2 FQGNSA. The CDR3 is made up of 11 amino acids. The CDR3 nucleotides read TGTGCCAGCAGCTTCCCCGGCGAGCAGTACTTC. It is translated as CASSFPGEQYF.

For the CDR3, the DNA is TGTGCCAGCAGCCTCGGGACAGCGAACACCGGGGAGCTGTTTTTT. Translating it yields CASSLGTANTGELFF. This sequence joins TRBV7-8 and TRBJ2-2; 7 positions agree with TRBD1. The CDR3 contains 15 residues. V shed 5 bases, J shed 0 bases, and the junction held 3 bases outside the gene matches. Germline V CDR1 and CDR2: SGHVS, FQNEAQ.